A selection of T cell receptor beta chains follows, all from one sample in a study of cytomegalovirus exposure and HLA in healthy donors. Sequencing used immunoSEQ multiplex PCR; TCRdb keeps in-frame clones, though not all of them. This sample has some 99,000 clones, with 88% found just once. Sequenced input: PBMCs. The receptors stem from a young woman in good health and CMV-seronegative. Each CDR3 is given with its conserved first and last residue. Each record gives: D gene, J gene, V gene, clone size, CDR3 DNA, CDR3 protein. D genes are given only for firm matches. The size of a clone is reported for some rows only, either as once, few or many, or as a class for expanded clones.

D: TRBD2
J: TRBJ2-1
V: TRBV27
size: NA
DNA: TGTGCCAGCAGTCCCTGGACTAGTGACAATGAGCAGTTCTTC
CDR3: CASSPWTSDNEQFF

D: TRBD1
J: TRBJ1-5
V: TRBV27
size: NA
DNA: TGTGCCAGCAGTTGGGACAGGGGGGAACAGCCCCAGCATTTT
CDR3: CASSWDRGEQPQHF

D: TRBD1
J: TRBJ1-2
V: TRBV7-9
size: NA
DNA: TGTGCCAGCAGCGCCACCGGGCCAGGGGGCGGTTATGGCTACACCTTC
CDR3: CASSATGPGGGYGYTF

D: TRBD2
J: TRBJ2-3
V: TRBV5-8
size: NA
DNA: TGTGCCAGCAGCTTGGTGACTAGCGGGGGGGCTTATGGCACAGATACGCAGTATTTT
CDR3: CASSLVTSGGAYGTDTQYF

D: NA
J: TRBJ2-1
V: TRBV5-1
size: NA
DNA: TGCGCCAGCAGCTTGTTAGCAGGGCCTTACAATGAGCAGTTCTTC
CDR3: CASSLLAGPYNEQFF

D: TRBD1
J: TRBJ2-5
V: TRBV7-3
size: NA
DNA: TGTGCCAGCAGCTTAACGGGGACAGGGGAAGAGACCCAGTACTTC
CDR3: CASSLTGTGEETQYF

D: NA
J: TRBJ1-1
V: TRBV28
size: NA
DNA: TGTGCCAGCAACCCCCAGGGCAGGAACACTGAAGCTTTCTTT
CDR3: CASNPQGRNTEAFF

D: TRBD2
J: TRBJ2-7
V: TRBV27
size: NA
DNA: TGTGCCAGCAGCCCGACTAGCTCTTACCTCCGGCAGTACTTC
CDR3: CASSPTSSYLRQYF

D: TRBD2
J: TRBJ2-7
V: TRBV11-2
size: NA
DNA: TGTGCCAGCAGCTTAGGGCTAGCGGGAGTTGAGCAGTACTTC
CDR3: CASSLGLAGVEQYF

D: TRBD2
J: TRBJ2-1
V: TRBV15
size: NA
DNA: TGTGCCACCAGCAGAGGGGTACTAGCGGGAGACAATGAGCAGTTCTTC
CDR3: CATSRGVLAGDNEQFF

D: TRBD1
J: TRBJ2-5
V: TRBV4-2
size: NA
DNA: TGTGCCAGCAGCCCCGGGACAGGGGATCAAGAGACCCAGTACTTC
CDR3: CASSPGTGDQETQYF

D: TRBD1
J: TRBJ2-7
V: TRBV5-6
size: NA
DNA: TGTGCCAGCAGCGCACAGGGGGCGTACGAGCAGTACTTC
CDR3: CASSAQGAYEQYF

D: TRBD1
J: TRBJ1-2
V: TRBV29-1
size: NA
DNA: TGCAGCGTTGAATCCTCCGGGACAGGGACGGGAGGCTACACCTTC
CDR3: CSVESSGTGTGGYTF

D: NA
J: TRBJ2-3
V: TRBV28
size: NA
DNA: TGTGCCATCAAGACTAGTCGGCCCACAGATACGCAGTATTTT
CDR3: CAIKTSRPTDTQYF

D: NA
J: TRBJ2-5
V: TRBV30
size: NA
DNA: TGTGCCTGGAGTATTAGCGGCGATGAGACCCAGTACTTC
CDR3: CAWSISGDETQYF

D: NA
J: TRBJ2-7
V: TRBV7-2
size: NA
DNA: TGTGCCAGCAGCTTACTGGGGGGAGCCTACGAGCAGTACTTC
CDR3: CASSLLGGAYEQYF

D: NA
J: TRBJ2-5
V: TRBV10-2
size: NA
DNA: TGCGCCAGCAGTGAGTGGGACAAGTACCAAGAGACCCAGTACTTC
CDR3: CASSEWDKYQETQYF

D: TRBD2
J: TRBJ2-1
V: TRBV4-2
size: NA
DNA: TGTGCCAGCAGCCCGGGCTCGTGGGGAGTGACAGCGGGAAATGACAATGAGCAGTTCTTC
CDR3: CASSPGSWGVTAGNDNEQFF

D: TRBD2
J: TRBJ2-1
V: TRBV7-3
size: once
DNA: TGTGCCAGCCAGCGGGGCGGAAACAATGAGCAGTTCTTC
CDR3: CASQRGGNNEQFF

D: TRBD1
J: TRBJ1-1
V: TRBV7-2
size: once
DNA: TGTGCCAGCAGCTTAGGACAGGGGGCTGGGAACACTGAAGCTTTCTTT
CDR3: CASSLGQGAGNTEAFF

D: TRBD1
J: TRBJ2-5
V: TRBV28
size: NA
DNA: TGTGCCAGCACCCTTCAGACAGGGGGCGCAGAGACCCAGTACTTC
CDR3: CASTLQTGGAETQYF

D: TRBD1
J: TRBJ1-3
V: TRBV7-2
size: NA
DNA: TGTGCCAGCGCCACCACAGGGGGCGTCTCTGGAAACACCATATATTTT
CDR3: CASATTGGVSGNTIYF

D: TRBD2
J: TRBJ2-1
V: TRBV7-9
size: NA
DNA: TGTGCCAGCAGCCCGGGACTAGCGGAGGGAAATGAGCAGTTCTTC
CDR3: CASSPGLAEGNEQFF

D: TRBD1
J: TRBJ1-1
V: TRBV28
size: NA
DNA: TGTGCCAGCAGTTGGCAGGGGGAGAGTGACAATGAAGCTTTCTTT
CDR3: CASSWQGESDNEAFF

D: TRBD1
J: TRBJ1-3
V: TRBV29-1
size: NA
DNA: TGCAGCGTTACCTCCGGACAGGGGGGACACACCATATATTTT
CDR3: CSVTSGQGGHTIYF

D: TRBD1
J: TRBJ1-2
V: TRBV7-9
size: NA
DNA: TGTGCCAGCAGCCGGGACAGCTATGGCTACACCTTC
CDR3: CASSRDSYGYTF

D: NA
J: TRBJ1-6
V: TRBV7-6
size: NA
DNA: TGTGCCAGCAGCTCGCGCGGGTCCTATAATTCACCCCTCCACTTT
CDR3: CASSSRGSYNSPLHF

D: TRBD1
J: TRBJ2-7
V: TRBV7-7
size: NA
DNA: TGTGCCAGCAGCACAGGACAGGGCGCCGAGCAGTACTTC
CDR3: CASSTGQGAEQYF

D: NA
J: TRBJ2-7
V: TRBV18
size: NA
DNA: TGTGCCAGCTCACCGACAGTCGACTACGAGCAGTACTTC
CDR3: CASSPTVDYEQYF

D: TRBD1
J: TRBJ2-5
V: TRBV6-5
size: NA
DNA: TGTGCCAGCAGTTACTCGATGACAGGGCAGCAAGAGACCCAGTACTTC
CDR3: CASSYSMTGQQETQYF

D: TRBD2
J: TRBJ2-3
V: TRBV5-4
size: NA
DNA: TGTGCCAGCAGCACCTCTAGCGGGGACGATAGGGGGTATTTT
CDR3: CASSTSSGDDRGYF

D: TRBD1
J: TRBJ2-7
V: TRBV10-2
size: NA
DNA: TGCGCCAGCCTTCGGACAGGAACCTACGAGCAGTACTTC
CDR3: CASLRTGTYEQYF

D: NA
J: TRBJ1-1
V: TRBV18
size: NA
DNA: TGTGCCAGCTCCGCGACAGGTGAAGCTTTCTTT
CDR3: CASSATGEAFF

D: TRBD2
J: TRBJ2-3
V: TRBV4-3
size: NA
DNA: TGCGCCAGCAGCCAAGAAGGACTAGCGGCAACAGATACGCAGTATTTT
CDR3: CASSQEGLAATDTQYF

D: TRBD1
J: TRBJ2-2
V: TRBV30
size: once
DNA: TGTGCCCGTAGACAGGGGGCCCGGGGCGGGGAGCTGTTTTTT
CDR3: CARRQGARGGELFF

D: NA
J: TRBJ2-2
V: TRBV6-5
size: NA
DNA: TGTGCCAGCAGGACCACCGTCGAGGGCGGGGAGCTGTTTTTT
CDR3: CASRTTVEGGELFF

D: TRBD2
J: TRBJ2-3
V: TRBV28
size: NA
DNA: TGTGCCAGCATCGCGGGGGGGCTCACAGATACGCAGTATTTT
CDR3: CASIAGGLTDTQYF

D: NA
J: TRBJ1-2
V: TRBV29-1
size: NA
DNA: TGCAGCGTCGATCCGGGAAAGGGGAGGGGCTATGGCTACACCTTC
CDR3: CSVDPGKGRGYGYTF

D: TRBD1
J: TRBJ2-2
V: TRBV5-1
size: NA
DNA: TGCGCCAGCAGCTCTGCAGGGGGTAACACCGGGGAGCTGTTTTTT
CDR3: CASSSAGGNTGELFF

D: TRBD1
J: TRBJ1-1
V: TRBV28
size: once
DNA: TGTGCCAGCGATCAGGGGACAGGGGGTTTTGAAGCTTTCTTT
CDR3: CASDQGTGGFEAFF

D: NA
J: TRBJ2-5
V: TRBV7-2
size: NA
DNA: TGTGCCAGCAGCTTGGAGGGGTGGGAGACCCAGTACTTC
CDR3: CASSLEGWETQYF

D: TRBD1
J: TRBJ1-3
V: TRBV7-9
size: NA
DNA: TGTGCCAGCAGCTACCGACAGGGGAGCTCTGGAAACACCATATATTTT
CDR3: CASSYRQGSSGNTIYF